A selection of T cell receptor beta chains follows, all from one sample in a study of T cells in Graves' hyperthyroidism and ophthalmopathy. TCRdb itself ran the multiplex PCR reads through MiXCR, one entry per CDR3 protein. The sample consists of more than 350,000 distinct CDR3 sequences, about 16% of them appearing once. The sample was blood. These receptor sequences come from a woman aged 55 to 70 with Graves' ophthalmopathy. The CDR3 runs from the conserved cysteine through the conserved F or W. Fields, in order: V gene, CDR3 protein.

v_call: TRBV27; cdr3_aa: CASSRDYLNEQFF
v_call: TRBV10-2; cdr3_aa: CASTAGSYRVGPQHF
v_call: TRBV19; cdr3_aa: CASSIDLTGEAFF
v_call: TRBV15; cdr3_aa: CATTPDRGKNIQYF
v_call: TRBV28; cdr3_aa: CASSLSPGTRRPEQFF
v_call: TRBV18; cdr3_aa: CASSPGSNLGTGELFF
v_call: TRBV6-1; cdr3_aa: CASATGANSGANVLTF
v_call: TRBV3-1; cdr3_aa: CASSQGGLAGTKNIQYF
v_call: TRBV6-6; cdr3_aa: CASSYSRGGQGAKNIQYF
v_call: TRBV10-1; cdr3_aa: CASSEDPGGPGGQFF
v_call: TRBV5-1; cdr3_aa: CASSLLGAGANEKLFF
v_call: TRBV4-2; cdr3_aa: CASSQDLGTNQPQHF
v_call: TRBV7-3; cdr3_aa: CASSLGTSGNDEQFF
v_call: TRBV19; cdr3_aa: CASTASGRAEDTGELFF
v_call: TRBV2; cdr3_aa: CASRSGQAGNEKLFF
v_call: TRBV18; cdr3_aa: CASSSSGGGGYTF
v_call: TRBV29-1; cdr3_aa: CSVEREGLDTEAFF
v_call: TRBV2; cdr3_aa: CASHSGTSMNEQYF
v_call: TRBV9; cdr3_aa: CASSPTDREETQYF
v_call: TRBV7-8; cdr3_aa: CASSLEIANEQFF
v_call: TRBV7-9; cdr3_aa: CASSPNPRATEAFF
v_call: TRBV6-1; cdr3_aa: CASTWTSGRAGEQYF
v_call: TRBV28; cdr3_aa: CASLRTDQETQYF
v_call: TRBV7-2; cdr3_aa: CASSLGPRRAYEQYF
v_call: TRBV19; cdr3_aa: CASSITSGRGTDTQYF
v_call: TRBV5-6; cdr3_aa: CASSLQGTNEAFF
v_call: TRBV28; cdr3_aa: CASSLAGVRPFF
v_call: TRBV18; cdr3_aa: CASSFDRGDIQYF
v_call: TRBV11-3; cdr3_aa: CASSLDRRGEQFF
v_call: TRBV2; cdr3_aa: CASSEAPAGGSATNEKLFF
v_call: TRBV10-3; cdr3_aa: CAISDRLAGGNYEQYF
v_call: TRBV3-1; cdr3_aa: CASSPAGGPPGANVLTF
v_call: TRBV5-1; cdr3_aa: CASSLAGVSHNEQFF
v_call: TRBV6-1; cdr3_aa: CAIRHDETTNTGELFF
v_call: TRBV29-1; cdr3_aa: CSVDNLAGGPTKTQYF
v_call: TRBV7-2; cdr3_aa: CASTLGTTDTQYF
v_call: TRBV28; cdr3_aa: CASTIGVPGETQYF
v_call: TRBV6-1; cdr3_aa: CASSLLGGLGNEQFF
v_call: TRBV5-1; cdr3_aa: CASSPVTPGGDTEAFF
v_call: TRBV30; cdr3_aa: CASSREASSYNEQFF
v_call: TRBV18; cdr3_aa: CASSPGGGTTQETQYF
v_call: TRBV2; cdr3_aa: CASSVGTEAFF
v_call: TRBV12-5; cdr3_aa: CASGLVLFGTGRSNQPQHF